The rows below give T cell receptor beta chains drawn from one sample of a study of blood T cell repertoires in COVID-19. Repertoires were generated with immunoSEQ multiplex PCR, while TCRdb's copy carries only in-frame clones and drops some. Of around 300,000 clones in the sample, around 90% were seen once. Sequenced material: PBMCs or T cells enriched from blood (not recorded which). All receptors derive from a woman between 25 and 40 years old who had recovered from COVID-19. CDR3s include the opening cysteine and the closing phenylalanine or tryptophan. The D gene is left open where the match is weak. The size entry is marked missing in some rows and otherwise reads once, few, many or a size class.

-	-	TRBV28	TRBJ1-6	TGTGCCAGCAGTGGGGGGGGAAGGAATTCACCCCTCCACTTT	CASSGGGRNSPLHF
-	-	TRBV28	TRBJ1-2	TGTGCCAGCAGTTTGGTACTTAACTATGGCTACACCTTC	CASSLVLNYGYTF
-	TRBD1	TRBV28	TRBJ2-1	TGTGCCAGCAGTACAGGGGGCAGGAATGAGCAGTTCTTC	CASSTGGRNEQFF
-	-	TRBV21-1	TRBJ2-5	TGTGCCAGCAGCAAGCCCCGGGGGGAAGAGACCCAGTACTTC	CASSKPRGEETQYF
-	TRBD2	TRBV2	TRBJ2-6	TGTGCCAGCCGGGAGGGTATCTCTGGGGCCAACGTCCTGACTTTC	CASREGISGANVLTF
-	-	TRBV28	TRBJ1-2	TGTGCCAGCAATGGAGGGTCTAACTATGGCTACACCTTC	CASNGGSNYGYTF
once	TRBD1	TRBV5-1	TRBJ1-6	TGCGCCAGCAGCCAGGGACAGGGGAGCTCCTATAATTCACCCCTCCACTTT	CASSQGQGSSYNSPLHF
-	-	TRBV4-3	TRBJ2-3	TGCGCCAGCAGCCAAGATCTTGCGGGATCCACAGATACGCAGTATTTT	CASSQDLAGSTDTQYF
-	-	TRBV28	TRBJ1-2	TGTGCCAGCAGTTTTACCGGGGGAAGCATCTATGGCTACACCTTC	CASSFTGGSIYGYTF
-	TRBD2	TRBV10-1	TRBJ2-1	TGCGCCAGCAGCGGGACCTCCGGGACTAGAATGTCCAATGAGCAGTTCTTC	CASSGTSGTRMSNEQFF
-	-	TRBV6-2/TRBV6-3	TRBJ2-2	TGTGCCAGCAGTTACGCTCGCACAACCGGGGAGCTGTTTTTT	CASSYARTTGELFF
-	TRBD1	TRBV10-3	TRBJ2-2	TGTGCCATCAGTGATCCCCTCGGACAGGGAGGACCCGGGGAGCTGTTTTTT	CAISDPLGQGGPGELFF
-	-	TRBV5-6	TRBJ1-2	TGTGCCAGCAGCTTTTACTTAGGCGACACAAACTATGGCTACACCTTC	CASSFYLGDTNYGYTF
-	-	TRBV5-1	TRBJ2-1	TGCGCCAGCAGCCATAGCGAGCCCTCCTACAATGAGCAGTTCTTC	CASSHSEPSYNEQFF
-	TRBD2	TRBV7-3	TRBJ2-6	TGTGCCAGCAGCACTAGCGGGAGCTCTGGGGCCAACGTCCTGACTTTC	CASSTSGSSGANVLTF
-	-	TRBV30	TRBJ1-6	TGTGCCTGGAGCCCGGGGGATTCACCCCTCCACTTT	CAWSPGDSPLHF
once	-	TRBV18	TRBJ2-1	TGTGCCAGCTCACAGAATACAGGGTTCTACGACAATGAGCAGTTCTTC	CASSQNTGFYDNEQFF
-	-	TRBV7-9	TRBJ1-4	TGTGCCAGCAGCCTACTAACAGGGCATATCGAAAAACTGTTTTTT	CASSLLTGHIEKLFF
-	TRBD2	TRBV9	TRBJ2-2	TGTGCCAGCAGCGGCCATAGCGGGAGGCCTCCCGGGGAGCTGTTTTTT	CASSGHSGRPPGELFF
-	-	TRBV7-9	TRBJ2-2	TGTGCCAGCAATCTTATGGGGCGGAACACCGGGGAGCTGTTTTTT	CASNLMGRNTGELFF
-	-	TRBV27	TRBJ2-7	TGTGCCAGCAGTTCCCGACAGTTTACAAGCTCCTACGAGCAGTACTTC	CASSSRQFTSSYEQYF
few	TRBD2	TRBV6-2/TRBV6-3	TRBJ2-7	TGTGCCAGCAGTCTGGGACTAGCACGATCAATCGAGCAGTACTTC	CASSLGLARSIEQYF
-	-	TRBV2	TRBJ2-7	TGTGCCAGCGTGACACTCCCGTACGAGCAGTACTTC	CASVTLPYEQYF
-	TRBD2	TRBV2	TRBJ2-3	TGTGCCAGCAATTTACTAGCGGGAAGCACAGATACGCAGTATTTT	CASNLLAGSTDTQYF